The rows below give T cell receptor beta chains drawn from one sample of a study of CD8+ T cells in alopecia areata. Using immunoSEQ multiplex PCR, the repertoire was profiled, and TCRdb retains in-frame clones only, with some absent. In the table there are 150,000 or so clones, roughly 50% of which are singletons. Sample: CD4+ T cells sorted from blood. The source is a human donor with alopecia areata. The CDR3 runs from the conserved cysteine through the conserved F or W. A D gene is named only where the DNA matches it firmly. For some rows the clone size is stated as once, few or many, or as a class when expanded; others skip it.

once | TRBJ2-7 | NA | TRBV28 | TGTGCCAGCAACCCCCGGGGAACCTACGAGCAGTACTTC | CASNPRGTYEQYF
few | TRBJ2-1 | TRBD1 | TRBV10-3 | TGTGCCATCAGTGCGTTCGGACAGGGAGGTAACAATGAGCAGTTCTTC | CAISAFGQGGNNEQFF
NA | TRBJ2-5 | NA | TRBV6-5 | TGTGCCAGCAGTGCTAGCCGGGAGACCCAGTACTTC | CASSASRETQYF
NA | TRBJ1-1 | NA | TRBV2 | TGTGCCAGCTCAGGAAGCACTGAAGCTTTCTTT | CASSGSTEAFF
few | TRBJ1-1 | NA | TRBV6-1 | TGTGCCAGCAGTGAGGCGGGATTAAACACTGAAGCTTTCTTT | CASSEAGLNTEAFF
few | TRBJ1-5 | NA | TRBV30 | TGTGCCTGGAGTGTTATGGGAGGCAATCAGCCCCAGCATTTT | CAWSVMGGNQPQHF
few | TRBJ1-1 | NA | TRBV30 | TGTGCCTGGAGTGTACAAGGGGGTGAAGCTTTCTTT | CAWSVQGGEAFF
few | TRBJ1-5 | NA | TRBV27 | TGTGCCAGCAGTTTAGGGCTGCTCCAGGGGCCCCAGCATTTT | CASSLGLLQGPQHF
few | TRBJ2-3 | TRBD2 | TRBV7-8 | TGTGCCGGCTCCCCTAGCGGGATTAGTACGCAGTATTTT | CAGSPSGISTQYF
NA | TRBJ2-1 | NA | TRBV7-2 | TGTGCCAGCAGCGAAGTGCTCTACAATGAGCAGTTCTTC | CASSEVLYNEQFF
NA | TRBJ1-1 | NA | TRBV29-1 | TGCAGCGTCGCTGACACTGAAGCTTTCTTT | CSVADTEAFF
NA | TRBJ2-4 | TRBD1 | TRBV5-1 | TGCGCCAGCGGCTTAACGGACAGGGGAGACATTCAGTACTTC | CASGLTDRGDIQYF
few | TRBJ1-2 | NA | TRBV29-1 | TGCAGCGTTGGGGCCAGGGATGGCTACACCTTC | CSVGARDGYTF
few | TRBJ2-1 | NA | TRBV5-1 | TGCGCCAGCAGCCCGAACAATGAGCAGTTCTTC | CASSPNNEQFF
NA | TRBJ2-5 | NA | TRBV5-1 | TGCGCCAGCAGCTTGTCCCCGGCAGTTCCTCAAGAGACCCAGTACTTC | CASSLSPAVPQETQYF
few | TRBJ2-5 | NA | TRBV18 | TGTGCCAGCTCACCAAGACAGCTTAGCGAGACCCAGTACTTC | CASSPRQLSETQYF
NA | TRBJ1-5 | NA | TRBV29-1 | TGCAGCGTTGCCCGGGGTGGCGAGCCCCAGCATTTT | CSVARGGEPQHF
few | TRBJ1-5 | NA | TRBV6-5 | TGTGCCAGCAGTTACGGGGGAGACCAGCATTTT | CASSYGGDQHF
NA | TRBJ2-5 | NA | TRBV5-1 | TGCGCCAGCAGCTCGCAAGAGACCCAGTACTTC | CASSSQETQYF
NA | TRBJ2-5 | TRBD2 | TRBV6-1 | TGTGCCAGCAGTGAACTAGCGGGAGTTAAAGAGACCCAGTACTTC | CASSELAGVKETQYF
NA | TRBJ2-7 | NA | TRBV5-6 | TGTGCCAGCATGATGGGGGTTTCCTACGAGCAGTACTTC | CASMMGVSYEQYF
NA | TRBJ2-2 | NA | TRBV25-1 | TGTGCCAGCAGTGAAGTACAGTTCGGGGAGCTGTTTTTT | CASSEVQFGELFF